The sequence of this T cell receptor (beta chain) was determined in a study of monozygotic twins with inflammatory bowel disease (dated by TCRdb to the late 2010s). Broadly, across the study: A total of 28 monozygotic twin pairs were included in the full study, comprising nine German pairs (four IBD-concordant, five IBD-discordant) and 19 IBD-discordant Danish pairs. Each individual had, on average, about 151 000 unique TCRalpha sequences and 181 000 unique TCRbeta sequences available for analysis. The search for disease-associated traits relied mainly on comparing IBD patients with their genetically identical healthy co-twins within discordant pairs. The study at large found these results: The analysis was unable to tell apart different T cell subtypes. Fewer clonotypes were shared with other individuals by IBD patients than by healthy twins, most markedly in patients showing signs of disease activity. Background noise and inter-individual variability may have been introduced into the repertoires by the differing immunosuppressive treatments among patients. Repertoire similarity did not differ between concordant and discordant twins, which could be due to limited statistical power. The results gave no support for a single strong signal or clonotype linked to IBD. IBD patients had lower TCRbeta repertoire diversity, measured by the inverse Simpson index, than their healthy co-twins.

From each donor, a roughly 2.5 ml peripheral blood sample was collected into PAXgene tubes and stored at -80 degrees C. Total RNA was isolated from whole blood with the PAXgene blood miRNA kit on an automated QIAcube, without T cell sorting. Peripheral blood from monozygotic twin pairs, either concordant or discordant for inflammatory bowel disease, underwent deep TCRalpha and TCRbeta repertoire profiling that used unique molecular barcoding. Smoking habits were recorded for all twin pairs, with individuals classified as current, former or never smokers. Library construction relied on 5' RACE. The input for every TCR library was around 4,000 ng of total RNA. For each sample, cDNA synthesis was carried out in eight separate reactions using SMARTScribe reverse transcriptase. During cDNA synthesis, unique molecular identifiers containing a 6-nucleotide sample barcode were introduced by template switching. Amplification of TCRalpha and TCRbeta cDNA involved two nested PCRs of 16 and 9 cycles, and each PCR was followed by bead purification. Before amplification, the cDNA was treated with uracil DNA-glycosylase and purified using the QIAquick PCR purification kit. The second PCR was the step at which Illumina TruSeq-compatible adapters and sample-specific barcodes were added. TapeStation and Qubit were used to check library quality and concentration, and roughly 4.6 ng of each library was pooled. The pooled libraries were sequenced with 2 x 100 bp reads and custom sequencing primers on an Illumina HiSeq2500 single-index Rapid Run. In the authors' own workflow: MiGEC version 1.2.6 was used for UMI-based consensus assembly, which corrected PCR and sequencing errors. MiXCR version 2.1.1 was used for V(D)J alignment, clonotype assembly and CDR3 extraction. To normalise gene usage, clonotype sharing and MAIT/NKT TCR abundance, the analysis used the top 1000, 10 000 and 20 000 clonotypes per sample. Diversity was computed as the inverse Simpson index with the vegan R package after downsampling to 27 000 UMIs. Paired Mann-Whitney U tests on discordant twin pairs were used, with Benjamini-Hochberg multiple-testing correction. The reads were reprocessed in TCRdb, with one entry per CDR3 protein sequence and no accompanying DNA. The V and J calls and clone size are TCRdb's, not the authors'. The table for this sample records approximately 330,000 distinct CDR3 sequences. The ten most abundant clones make up 2% to 2.5% of the sample.

On this clonotype: The antigen this receptor binds is unknown.

Via the germline V gene, CDR1 is SGHRS and CDR2 YFSETQ. There are 15 amino acids in the CDR3, from cysteine to phenylalanine inclusive. Only the protein is available. The source material was blood. The receptor chain draws on TRBV5-1 and TRBJ2-5; without DNA, the TCRdb call of TRBD2 cannot be checked. This receptor was obtained from a human donor with ulcerative colitis or Crohn's disease, or a healthy co-twin of an affected twin (not recorded which). The CDR3 amino acid sequence is: CASSPAGAEQETQYF.